One T cell receptor (beta chain) is described in this entry. The antigen remains undetermined. These data come from a study of cytomegalovirus exposure and HLA in healthy donors. Broader study findings: Sequencing depth roughly uniform across donors was assumed in presence/absence analyses. There were some public TCRs occurring in many donors, but most TCR sequences were rare. Apparent HLA restriction characterized most CMV-associated TCR beta chains in a later analysis.

The PCR had 60 Vbeta and 13 Jbeta primers. TCRdb's table, derived via immunoSEQ multiplex PCR, lists solely in-frame clones and lacks some. In the table there are approximately 140,000 clones, around 73% of which are singletons. This sequence was found in a female donor in good health and CMV-seronegative. Sequencing was carried out using PBMCs.

CDR3 DNA: TGCAGCGTTGATTCGGGGGGGTATGGCTACACCTTC. It encodes CSVDSGGYGYTF. The chain has TRBV29-1 and TRBJ1-2, with D possibly being TRBD1 (5 bases). With 3 bases removed from V and 5 bases from J, the gap between germline ends came to 10 bases. The CDR3 is 12 amino acids. Germline V gives CDR1 SQVTM, CDR2 ANQGSEA.